The subject of this entry is one TCR beta chain. Its matching antigen is unknown. The data are from a study of Ad26.COV2.S vaccination and SARS-CoV-2 variants. Turning to the study itself: Doses of Ad26.COV2.S were injected into muscle once or twice, 56 days apart.

The CDR3 runs to 13 residues. Trimming pared 7 bases from V and 4 bases from J, leaving 14 bases between. Per germline, CDR1 SQVTM and CDR2 ANQGSEA. Treatment given: over 15 received Ad26.COV2.S at low or high dose, single or two shots; several received placebo; per-sample allocation not given. Samples analyzed were those drawn on day 63 after the first vaccine or placebo injection. Produced via immunoSEQ multiplex PCR; TCRdb's table is partial and in-frame only. There are 400,000 to 450,000 clones in the sample; about 90% occur only once, and roughly 4.3% lies in the top ten. The study's findings and limits: Vaccinated and placebo-treated recipients had similar non-spike TCR breadth. The TCR-based breadth and depth measures might underestimate overall T cell responses.

Sequenced material: peripheral blood, taken in a trial of Ad26.COV2.S vaccine versus placebo. The chain has TRBV29-1 and TRBJ2-1, with D tentatively TRBD1 (6 bases). The origin of this receptor is a person aged 18-60 years who received the Ad26.COV2.S COVID-19 vaccine or a placebo. This CDR3 reads CSGRIGGYNEQFF. CDR3 DNA sequence: TGCAGCGGCCGAATAGGGGGTTACAATGAGCAGTTCTTC.